This TCR beta chain appears in the sequencing data of a study of blood T cell repertoires in COVID-19. Study-level information: There were acute and convalescent COVID-19 samples, and they came from the United States, Italy and Spain. T cells, B-cell-depleted T cells, or PBMCs supplied cDNA or gDNA.

The CDR3 is 15 residues long. The V gene end was trimmed by 0 bases and the J gene end by 7 bases; junction bases not matched to a gene: 5. Germline CDR1 and CDR2: SGHVS and FQNEAQ. Clones were read by immunoSEQ multiplex PCR, and TCRdb kept only the in-frame ones, dropping some. The table shows some 250,000 clones, with around 89% occurring only once. In Cohort 3, a recovered donor had either two negative PCRs, clearance, or symptom resolution. The sequence came from a man aged 35 to 55 who had recovered from COVID-19. Sample: PBMCs or T cells enriched from blood (not recorded which). J is TRBJ1-3 and V is TRBV7-8; 8 bases fit TRBD1. CDR3 in amino acids: CASSLATGAANTIYF. The CDR3 region has the DNA TGTGCCAGCAGCTTAGCGACAGGGGCCGCGAACACCATATATTTT.